Following are 30 T cell receptor beta chains from one sample sequenced in a study of T cell responses to AZD1222 COVID-19 vaccine. Generated by immunoSEQ multiplex PCR, the TCRdb table keeps only in-frame clones and is missing some. The sample has 95,000 to 150,000 clones, more than 80% seen once. This sample comprised peripheral blood, obtained 28 days after the second AZD1222 dose. These receptor sequences come from an adult who received the AZD1222 COVID-19 vaccine.

The chain uses TRBV30 and TRBJ1-2; D might be TRBD1 (5 bases). V was shortened by 5 bases and J by 6 bases, with 16 bases between the two germline ends. The CDR3 runs to 13 residues. Germline V CDR1 and CDR2: GTSNPN, SVGIG (reference sequence). CDR3 in DNA: TGTGCCTGGGGGGCCGGGGCTTGGGATGGCTACACCTTC. Encoded protein: CAWGAGAWDGYTF.

The chain couples TRBV6-5 to TRBJ1-4; no firm D call. Trimming pared 0 bases from V and 0 bases from J, leaving 8 bases between. Germline V gene sequence: CDR1 MNHEY, CDR2 SVGAGI. The CDR3 loop spans 16 amino acids. This CDR3 reads CASSYSLVATNEKLFF. DNA of the CDR3: TGTGCCAGCAGTTACTCACTCGTTGCAACTAATGAAAAACTGTTTTTT.

The chain joins TRBV3-1 (or the pseudogene TRBV3-2) to TRBJ2-1; 7 bases agree with TRBD2. V gave up 1 base and J gave up 2 bases; unmatched junction bases: 2. CDR3 size: 15 residues. CDR1 and CDR2 (germline): LGHDT, YNNKEL (reference sequence). The CDR3: CASSQVAGAYNEQFF. Here the CDR3 DNA reads TGTGCCAGCAGCCAAGTTGCGGGAGCCTACAATGAGCAGTTCTTC.

This clone turned up a few times. The chain couples TRBV7-8 to TRBJ2-1, with 11 nucleotides matching TRBD2. The germline V gene has CDR1 SGHVS and CDR2 FQNEAQ. The V and J ends lost 5 bases and 0 bases, in that order; junction bases with no gene match: 12. This CDR3 is built from 19 residues. CDR3 DNA sequence: TGTGCCAGCAGCCCACCCCTCCGACTAGCGGGGAGCTCCTACAATGAGCAGTTCTTC. Amino acids: CASSPPLRLAGSSYNEQFF. Complete variable domain (other parts from reference TRBV7-8 and TRBJ2-1): GAGVSQSPRYKVAKRGQDVALRCDPISGHVSLFWYQQALGQGPEFLTYFQNEAQLDKSGLPSDRFFAERPEGSVSTLKIQRTQQEDSAVYLCASSPPLRLAGSSYNEQFFGPGTRLTVL.

The chain couples TRBV19 to TRBJ1-4; D call uncertain. This CDR3 spans 14 amino acids. V was trimmed by 5 bases and J by 0 bases, leaving 7 bases between them. Germline CDR1 and CDR2: LNHDA and SQIVND (reference sequence). For the CDR3, the DNA is TGTGCCAGTAGTCCAGGTTCAACTAATGAAAAACTGTTTTTT. It codes for CASSPGSTNEKLFF. Full variable domain (remainder filled in from reference TRBV19 and TRBJ1-4): DGGITQSPKYLFRKEGQNVTLSCEQNLNHDAMYWYRQDPGQGLRLIYYSQIVNDFQKGDIAEGYSVSREKKESFPLTVTSAQKNPTAFYLCASSPGSTNEKLFFGSGTQLSVL.

V gene TRBV30 combines with J gene TRBJ2-7; 8 bases fit TRBD1. J gave up 6 bases and V 2 bases, and 9 bases lay outside the gene matches. CDR3 length equals 14 residues. Looked up from germline, CDR1 is GTSNPN and CDR2 is SVGIG (reference sequence). Here the CDR3 reads CAWSLTGVSGEQYF. CDR3 DNA: TGTGCCTGGAGTTTGACAGGGGTCTCCGGCGAGCAGTACTTC.

V usage is TRBV6-5 and J usage is TRBJ1-4; a weak D match, TRBD1 (5 bases). V was pared by 7 bases and J by 2 bases, with 14 bases between. Germline V gene data show CDR1 as MNHEY and CDR2 as SVGAGI. The CDR3 sequence is 15 residues long. DNA of the CDR3: TGTGCCAGCATACCAGGGTGGGGGACTAATGAAAAACTGTTTTTT. Protein: CASIPGWGTNEKLFF.

The chain couples TRBV3-1 (or the pseudogene TRBV3-2) to TRBJ1-6, with a tentative D call TRBD1 (5 bases). Germline assignment: CDR1 LGHDT and CDR2 YNNKEL (reference sequence). The ends were cut back, 1 base at V and 7 bases at J, with 11 bases in the middle. The length of the CDR3 is 15 residues. CDR3 amino acids: CASSQGAGENSPLHF. In DNA, the CDR3 is TGTGCCAGCAGCCAAGGGGCGGGGGAAAATTCACCCCTCCACTTT.

This clone has just one count. The chain's CDR3 is CATGQWNTEAFF. CDR3 DNA sequence: TGTGCCACAGGACAGTGGAACACTGAAGCTTTCTTT. The V and J genes are TRBV30 and TRBJ1-1, with a weak D call TRBD1 (6 bases). From germline, CDR1 is GTSNPN and CDR2 SVGIG (reference sequence). Trimming removed 8 bases from V and 1 base from J, with 11 bases in between. This CDR3 comprises 12 residues.

J is TRBJ1-2 and V is TRBV4-2; D gene uncertain. The germline V gene has CDR1 LGHNA and CDR2 YNFKEQ. The CDR3 is made up of 13 amino acids. The V end lost 8 bases, the J end lost 1 base, and 11 bases lay between the germline ends. CDR3 DNA sequence: TGTGCCAGCCGCGACCGGGATAACTATGGCTACACCTTC. Its translation is CASRDRDNYGYTF.

V is TRBV2 and J is TRBJ2-2, with 8 positions matching TRBD1. The ends lost 8 bases at V and 4 bases at J; junction bases unmatched: 9. Germline values: CDR1 SNHLY, CDR2 FYNNEI. The CDR3 has 15 amino acids. In DNA, the CDR3 is TGTGCCAGCGAGAGCGCAGGGGGCCTCACCGGGGAGCTGTTTTTT. Translated: CASESAGGLTGELFF. The entire variable domain, with the rest obtained from reference TRBV2 and TRBJ2-2, is as follows: EPEVTQTPSHQVTQMGQEVILRCVPISNHLYFYWYRQILGQKVEFLVSFYNNEISEKSEIFDDQFSVERPDGSNFTLKIRSTKLEDSAMYFCASESAGGLTGELFFGEGSRLTVL.

The V gene is TRBV9, the J gene TRBJ2-3, with TRBD2 as a possible D gene (5 bases). Trimming removed 3 bases at V and 5 bases at J, with 10 bases between. This CDR3 spans 13 amino acids. Germline V gene data show CDR1 as SGDLS and CDR2 as YYNGEE. The CDR3 reads CASSAPGLDTQYF. The DNA of the CDR3 is TGTGCCAGCAGCGCCCCAGGACTAGATACGCAGTATTTT.

In its sample, this clone was seen once. The chain is built from TRBV3-1 (or the pseudogene TRBV3-2) and TRBJ1-2; D remains unclear. Germline V gene sequence: CDR1 LGHDT, CDR2 YNNKEL (reference sequence). This CDR3 region has 11 residues. Trimming removed 3 bases from V and 10 bases from J, with 9 bases in between. CDR3 region: CASSQTPLYTF. The DNA for the CDR3 is TGTGCCAGCAGCCAGACTCCCCTCTACACCTTC.

The chain has TRBV7-9 and TRBJ2-3; TRBD2 matches at 7 bases. Germline V gene data show CDR1 as SEHNR and CDR2 as FQNEAQ (reference sequence). V gave up 5 bases and J gave up 2 bases; unmatched junction bases: 16. The CDR3 loop spans 18 amino acids. CDR3 loop: CASSLGAFRGGFTDTQYF. The CDR3 DNA follows: TGTGCCAGCAGCCTAGGGGCCTTTCGCGGGGGTTTCACAGATACGCAGTATTTT. Full variable domain (rest looked up from reference TRBV7-9 and TRBJ2-3): DTGVSQNPRHKITKRGQNVTFRCDPISEHNRLYWYRQTLGQGPEFLTYFQNEAQLEKSRLLSDRFSAERPKGSFSTLEIQRTEQGDSAMYLCASSLGAFRGGFTDTQYFGPGTRLTVL.

This clone was picked up a small number of times. This chain links TRBV5-5 with TRBJ2-7, with a weak D call TRBD2 (5 bases). The CDR3 contains 14 residues. Germline-derived CDR1 and CDR2 are SGHKS and YYEKEE (reference sequence). Trimming pared 2 bases from V and 2 bases from J, leaving 11 bases between. The CDR3 region has the DNA TGTGCCAGCAGCTTCGGCGGAGGACCCTACGAGCAGTACTTC. Amino acids: CASSFGGGPYEQYF.

This chain links TRBV6-5 with TRBJ1-1; D not certain. Germline V gene data show CDR1 as MNHEY and CDR2 as SVGAGI. V gave up 0 bases and J gave up 1 base, with 6 bases separating them. The CDR3 is 14 residues long. The DNA of the CDR3 is TGTGCCAGCAGTTACTCCCTAAGGAACACTGAAGCTTTCTTT. It yields the protein CASSYSLRNTEAFF.

V and J are TRBV5-1 and TRBJ2-5; 8 positions agree with TRBD1. Germline V gene lookup returns CDR1 SGHRS and CDR2 YFSETQ. The V segment lost 0 bases and the J segment 3 bases; nucleotides outside the gene matches: 1. The length of the CDR3 is 14 residues. In DNA, the CDR3 is TGCGCCAGCAGCTTGGTGACAGGGGAAGAGACCCAGTACTTC. Translated, it gives CASSLVTGEETQYF. Looking up the rest from reference TRBV5-1 and TRBJ2-5 gives the full variable domain: KAGVTQTPRYLIKTRGQQVTLSCSPISGHRSVSWYQQTPGQGLQFLFEYFSETQRNKGNFPGRFSGRQFSNSRSEMNVSTLELGDSALYLCASSLVTGEETQYFGPGTRLLVL.

The V call is TRBV5-4, the J call TRBJ2-1; TRBD2 agrees at 8 bases. J lost 1 base, V lost 4 bases, and 4 bases had no gene match. This CDR3 has 15 amino acids. CDR1 and CDR2 (germline): SGHNT, YYREEE (reference sequence). Here the CDR3 reads CASSLTSGSYNEQFF. As DNA, the CDR3 is TGTGCCAGCAGCCTAACTAGCGGATCCTACAATGAGCAGTTCTTC. Complete variable domain (other parts from reference TRBV5-4 and TRBJ2-1): ETGVTQSPTHLIKTRGQQVTLRCSSQSGHNTVSWYQQALGQGPQFIFQYYREEENGRGNFPPRFSGLQFPNYSSELNVNALELDDSALYLCASSLTSGSYNEQFFGPGTRLTVL.

The V gene is TRBV5-1, the J gene TRBJ2-2, with TRBD2 matching 9 bases. The CDR3 consists of 15 residues. J gave up 2 bases and V 3 bases, and 2 bases lay outside the gene matches. Germline CDR1 and CDR2: SGHRS and YFSETQ. The CDR3, as DNA: TGCGCCAGCAGCTCTAGCGGGGTCAACACCGGGGAGCTGTTTTTT. This gives the protein CASSSSGVNTGELFF.

V gene TRBV7-9 combines with J gene TRBJ1-5, with D perhaps matching TRBD1 (6 bases). Per the germline V gene, CDR1 is SEHNR and CDR2 is FQNEAQ (reference sequence). V was cut by 4 bases and J by 1 base, with 8 bases left in between. The CDR3 extends over 14 amino acids. The CDR3 DNA sequence: TGTGCCAGCAGCTATCAGGGGAGCAATCAGCCCCAGCATTTT. Residues: CASSYQGSNQPQHF.

This rearrangement joins TRBV28 to TRBJ2-7; weak D call: TRBD1 (6 bases). V was pared by 4 bases and J by 3 bases, with 10 bases between. The CDR3 spans 13 residues. Germline-derived CDR1 and CDR2 are MDHEN and SYDVKM. CDR3 sequence reads: CASSSWTDYEQYF. DNA for the CDR3: TGTGCCAGCAGTTCCTGGACAGACTACGAGCAGTACTTC.

The rearrangement uses TRBV28 and TRBJ2-2; perhaps TRBD1 as D (6 bases). CDR3 size: 14 residues. V was cut by 8 bases and J by 6 bases, with 16 bases left in between. Germline V CDR1 and CDR2: MDHEN, SYDVKM. CDR3 DNA: TGTGCCAGCCGAGAAGTCAGGGGAGCCGGGGAGCTGTTTTTT. It yields the protein CASREVRGAGELFF.

On this clone: A junction end diverges from the germline sequence, so it may reflect a read error. CDR3 DNA: TGTGCTAGTGGCAGACTAGCGGGGGGGATGGTCTTC. Its translation is CASGRLAGGMVF. The V and J genes are TRBV12-5 and TRBJ2-1; 14 bases align to TRBD2. Germline values: CDR1 LGHNT, CDR2 FRNRAP. CDR3 length: 12 residues.

This chain joins TRBV28 and TRBJ1-2; no clear D gene. The V end lost 4 bases, the J end lost 3 bases, and 9 bases lay between the germline ends. Germline V CDR1 and CDR2: MDHEN, SYDVKM. The CDR3 has 13 residues. The CDR3 DNA sequence: TGTGCCAGCAGTTCGACGGAATACTATGGCTACACCTTC. Amino acid sequence: CASSSTEYYGYTF.

The chain uses TRBV13 and TRBJ1-2; 8 bases are shared with TRBD1. Per the germline V gene, CDR1 is PRHDT and CDR2 is FYEKMQ (reference sequence). This CDR3 comprises 15 residues. J gave up 4 bases and V 2 bases, and 6 bases lay outside the gene matches. The CDR3 nucleotides read TGTGCCAGCAGCTTACCCGGACAGGGATTCTATGGCTACACCTTC. Amino acids: CASSLPGQGFYGYTF.

This chain joins TRBV27 and TRBJ1-1; 8 bases align to TRBD1. The germline V gene encodes CDR1 MNHEY and CDR2 SMNVEV (reference sequence). The CDR3 covers 13 residues. V lost 6 bases to trimming and J lost 6 bases; unmatched junction nucleotides: 6. The CDR3 spells CASRPTGDPEAFF. As DNA, the CDR3 is TGTGCCAGCAGGCCGACAGGGGACCCTGAAGCTTTCTTT.

CDR3 coding DNA: TGTGCCAGCAGCACCACCACCACAGGGAATCAGCCCCAGCATTTT. Protein sequence: CASSTTTTGNQPQHF. V usage is TRBV4-2 and J usage is TRBJ1-5, with D possibly TRBD1 on 6 matching bases. CDR3 size: 15 residues. Germline CDR1 reads LGHNA; CDR2 reads YNFKEQ. The ends were cut back, 5 bases at V and 4 bases at J, with 15 bases in the middle.

This clone was found once. V is TRBV28 and J is TRBJ1-4; 10 bases fit TRBD1. The CDR3 has 15 amino acids. With V trimmed by 9 bases and J by 3 bases, 7 bases remained unmatched. From germline, CDR1 is MDHEN and CDR2 SYDVKM. The CDR3, as DNA: TGTGCCAGTAAGACAGGGGGCTGGGCTAATGAAAAACTGTTTTTT. It is translated as CASKTGGWANEKLFF.

This chain links TRBV5-6 with TRBJ1-1, with D tentatively TRBD1 (5 bases). CDR1 and CDR2 from the germline V gene are SGHDT and YYEEEE. Trimming stripped 0 bases from V and 4 bases from J, with 13 bases between. The CDR3 is 15 amino acids. CDR3 coding DNA: TGTGCCAGCAGCTTGGGTCCTCCGAGGGGCACTGAAGCTTTCTTT. It yields the protein CASSLGPPRGTEAFF.

This clone was seen only a few times. The chain couples TRBV5-6 to TRBJ2-3, with D maybe TRBD1 (5 bases). The CDR3 totals 15 residues. CDR1 is SGHDT and CDR2 is YYEEEE in the germline V gene. V dropped 0 bases and J dropped 1 base, with 9 bases sitting between them. CDR3 sequence (DNA): TGTGCCAGCAGCTTGGGCCAGGGCCGCACAGATACGCAGTATTTT. Translated: CASSLGQGRTDTQYF.